In this sample, the clone carrying this TCR beta chain turned up a few times. This sample was taken from a study of blood T cell repertoires in COVID-19. Study at large: COVID-19 samples, acute and convalescent, were from the United States, Italy and Spain.

Original processing notes: Amplification from reference gene primers served as the basis for estimated nucleated cell counts. Generated by immunoSEQ multiplex PCR, the TCRdb table keeps only in-frame clones and is missing some. That table is the source of V, J and clone size, and D and trimming were worked out from the DNA. In the table there are 200,000 or so clones, roughly 87% of which are singletons. The V and J ends lost 1 base and 9 bases, in that order; junction bases with no gene match: 2. The CDR3 contains 12 residues. The germline V gene has CDR1 ENHRY and CDR2 SYGVKD. This chain links TRBV10-3 with TRBJ1-2; 7 bases match TRBD1. The sequencing sample was made of peripheral blood. The receptor was derived from a man aged 35-49 years with active or convalescent COVID-19. For the CDR3, the DNA is TGTGCCATCAGTGAGTGGGGACAGAGCTACACCTTC. Amino acid sequence: CAISEWGQSYTF.